The 8 T cell receptor beta chains listed next were all sequenced from one sample in a study of blood T cell repertoires in COVID-19. Sequencing used immunoSEQ multiplex PCR; TCRdb keeps in-frame clones, though not all of them. The sample carries about 200,000 clones, 92% recorded once. Material for sequencing was peripheral blood. These receptors originate from a man aged 25-45 years with acute or convalescent COVID-19.

This clone was observed a single time. One junction end does not reproduce the germline sequence, and a read error may be involved. The chain combines TRBV29-1 with TRBJ2-2; 9 positions match TRBD2. CDR1 and CDR2 (germline): SQVTM, ANQGSEA. The CDR3 consists of 16 residues. The CDR3 DNA reads TGCCGCGTGGGGGGCCGGGCGGGGGGGCGGGCCGGGGAGCTGTTTTTT. Its translation: CRVGGRAGGRAGELFF.

This clone was observed a handful of times. This sequence joins TRBV5-1 and TRBJ1-2; D is unclear. The CDR3 extends over 14 amino acids. Germline CDR1 reads SGHRS; CDR2 reads YFSETQ. V lost 0 bases to trimming and J lost 4 bases, with 10 bases between them. The CDR3 here is CASSLEGALYGYTF. The CDR3 DNA follows: TGCGCCAGCAGCTTGGAGGGAGCACTCTATGGCTACACCTTC.

The chain is built from TRBV27 and TRBJ2-1, with D possibly matching TRBD1 (5 bases). V was shortened by 6 bases and J by 0 bases, with 15 bases between the two germline ends. Germline assignment: CDR1 MNHEY and CDR2 SMNVEV (reference sequence). CDR3 length equals 16 residues. The CDR3, as DNA: TGTGCCAGCAGCCTAATTAGGGGATTCTCCTACAATGAGCAGTTCTTC. Translating it yields CASSLIRGFSYNEQFF.

The gene calls are TRBV19 and TRBJ1-5; TRBD1 matches at 9 bases. Germline trimming cut 4 bases from V and 4 bases from J; bases unmatched to any gene: 11. CDR3 length: 17 amino acids. Germline values: CDR1 LNHDA, CDR2 SQIVND (reference sequence). CDR3 nucleotides: TGTGCCAGTAGTACCCTGGACAGGGGACACCGTAATCAGCCCCAGCATTTT. The encoded protein is CASSTLDRGHRNQPQHF. The full variable domain, completed using reference TRBV19 and TRBJ1-5, is DGGITQSPKYLFRKEGQNVTLSCEQNLNHDAMYWYRQDPGQGLRLIYYSQIVNDFQKGDIAEGYSVSREKKESFPLTVTSAQKNPTAFYLCASSTLDRGHRNQPQHFGDGTRLSIL.

J is TRBJ2-7 and V is TRBV5-8, with TRBD1 identical over 8 bases. This CDR3 spans 13 amino acids. V gave up 2 bases and J gave up 4 bases; unmatched junction bases: 2. Germline V lookup: CDR1 SGHTS, CDR2 YDEGEE. CDR3 in amino acids: CASSFRTGYEQYF. Written as DNA, the CDR3 is TGTGCCAGCAGCTTCAGGACAGGGTACGAGCAGTACTTC.

This clone appeared a few times. The chain combines TRBV11-2 with TRBJ1-5; the match to TRBD1 covers 7 bases. Germline V gene sequence: CDR1 SGHAT, CDR2 FQNNGV. The CDR3 totals 18 residues. V was pared by 2 bases and J by 3 bases, with 13 bases of the junction left unmatched. The CDR3: CASSLLGSTGTANQPQHF. The CDR3 nucleotides are TGTGCCAGCAGCTTATTAGGATCGACCGGGACAGCCAATCAGCCCCAGCATTTT.

The sample holds one count of this clone. The chain combines TRBV19 with TRBJ2-2; possible D gene TRBD1, 6 bases. Trimming stripped 7 bases from V and 5 bases from J, with 20 bases between. CDR1 and CDR2 (germline): LNHDA, SQIVND (reference sequence). CDR3 length equals 16 residues. The CDR3, as DNA: TGTGCCAGTACGGCCAGGGGCCGTTTTTCTACCGGGGAGCTGTTTTTT. It codes for CASTARGRFSTGELFF.

The chain combines TRBV11-3 with TRBJ2-7; D ambiguous. The CDR3 runs to 12 residues. Trimming shortened V by 2 bases and J by 6 bases, and 8 bases separated the two germline ends. Germline-derived CDR1 and CDR2 are SGHNT and YENEEA. The CDR3 sequence: CASSLSSGEQYF. CDR3 in DNA: TGTGCCAGCAGCTTATCTTCCGGCGAGCAGTACTTC. Together with reference TRBV11-3 and TRBJ2-7, the CDR3 gives the full variable domain: EAGVVQSPRYKIIEKKQPVAFWCNPISGHNTLYWYLQNLGQGPELLIRYENEEAVDDSQLPKDRFSAERLKGVDSTLKIQPAELGDSAVYLCASSLSSGEQYFGPGTRLTVT.